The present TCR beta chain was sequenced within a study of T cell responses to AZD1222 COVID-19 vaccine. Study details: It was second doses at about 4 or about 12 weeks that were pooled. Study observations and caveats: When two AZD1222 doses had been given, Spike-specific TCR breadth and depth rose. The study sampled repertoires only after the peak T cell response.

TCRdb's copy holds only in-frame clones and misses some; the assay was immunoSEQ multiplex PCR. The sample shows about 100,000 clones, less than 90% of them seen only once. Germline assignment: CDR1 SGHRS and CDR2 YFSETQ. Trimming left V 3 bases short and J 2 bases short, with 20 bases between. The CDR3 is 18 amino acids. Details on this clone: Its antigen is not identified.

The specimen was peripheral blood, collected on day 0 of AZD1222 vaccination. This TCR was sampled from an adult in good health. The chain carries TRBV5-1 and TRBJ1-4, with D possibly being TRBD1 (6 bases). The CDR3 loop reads CASSWVPQGSSTNEKLFF. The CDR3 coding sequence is TGCGCCAGCAGCTGGGTGCCACAGGGTTCGTCTACTAATGAAAAACTGTTTTTT.